These 16 T cell receptor beta chains originate from one sample sequenced in a study of T cells after yellow fever vaccination. TCRdb re-derived calls from the 5' RACE reads in MiXCR, one entry per CDR3 protein. The table lists under 300,000 distinct CDR3 sequences, about 7.1% of them singletons. This specimen was CD4+ T cells sorted from PBMCs, taken 15 days after the yellow fever booster vaccination. These receptors all come from a young man who received the YFV17D yellow fever vaccine.

The sample holds many counts of this clonotype. V usage is TRBV4-2 and J usage is TRBJ2-3; D is perhaps TRBD2 (5 bases). The CDR3 spans 14 residues. V lost 4 bases and J 0 bases, leaving 8 bases between the germline ends. Germline V gene sequence: CDR1 LGHNA, CDR2 YNFKEQ. The DNA for the CDR3 is TGTGCCAGCAGCCCCCGGGGTAGCACAGATACGCAGTATTTT. Translation: CASSPRGSTDTQYF.

This clonotype has only a few counts. The CDR3, as DNA: TGTGCCAGCAGGCTAACCAATGAGCAGTTCTTC. It codes for CASRLTNEQFF. This chain connects TRBV6-1 to TRBJ2-1; D unclear. The germline V gene has CDR1 MNHNS and CDR2 SASEGT. Trimming pared 6 bases from V and 6 bases from J, leaving 6 bases between. There are 11 residues in the CDR3.

This sequence joins TRBV19 and TRBJ2-4; D may correspond to TRBD1 or TRBD2 (6 bases each). The germline V gene encodes CDR1 LNHDA and CDR2 SQIVND (reference sequence). The CDR3 covers 17 residues. V was shortened by 5 bases and J by 1 base, with 18 bases between the two germline ends. As DNA, the CDR3 is TGTGCCAGTAGTGATTCGGGCAGGGGACTCGCCAAAAACATTCAGTACTTC. Protein product: CASSDSGRGLAKNIQYF.

This clonotype was counted between two and nine times. The rearrangement joins TRBV4-3 to TRBJ2-7; unclear D gene. CDR1 and CDR2 from the germline V gene are LGHNA and YSLEER. Trimming removed 0 bases from V and 2 bases from J, with 11 bases in between. The CDR3 covers 15 residues. In nucleotides, the CDR3 is TGCGCCAGCAGCCAAGATTTAACCAGAACCTACGAGCAGTACTTC. Residues: CASSQDLTRTYEQYF.

This clonotype was detected only a few times. The chain recombines TRBV5-1 with TRBJ2-5; 10 bases are shared with TRBD2. This CDR3 comprises 17 residues. The germline V gene encodes CDR1 SGHRS and CDR2 YFSETQ. V lost 4 bases, J lost 2 bases, and 11 bases stayed unmatched. The CDR3 is CASSTQGPLAGQETQYF. CDR3 DNA: TGCGCCAGCAGCACCCAGGGGCCACTAGCGGGACAAGAGACCCAGTACTTC. Complete variable domain (other parts from reference TRBV5-1 and TRBJ2-5): KAGVTQTPRYLIKTRGQQVTLSCSPISGHRSVSWYQQTPGQGLQFLFEYFSETQRNKGNFPGRFSGRQFSNSRSEMNVSTLELGDSALYLCASSTQGPLAGQETQYFGPGTRLLVL.

In this sample, this clonotype turned up a few times. The chain joins TRBV25-1 to TRBJ2-3; 11 positions agree with TRBD2. V trimming: 4 bases; J trimming: 1 base; junction bases outside the gene matches: 7. Germline V lookup: CDR1 MGHDK, CDR2 SYGVNS. The CDR3 is made up of 17 amino acids. The DNA of the CDR3 is TGTGCCAGCAGTGCTCCTAGCGGGAGGAGCCGCACAGATACGCAGTATTTT. Protein sequence: CASSAPSGRSRTDTQYF. The full variable domain, completed using reference TRBV25-1 and TRBJ2-3, is EADIYQTPRYLVIGTGKKITLECSQTMGHDKMYWYQQDPGMELHLIHYSYGVNSTEKGDLSSESTVSRIRTEHFPLTLESARPSHTSQYLCASSAPSGRSRTDTQYFGPGTRLTVL.

This clonotype has only a few counts. V is TRBV5-1 and J is TRBJ2-4; D may be TRBD1 or TRBD2 (5 bases each). The CDR3 is made up of 13 amino acids. Trimming pared 0 bases from V and 7 bases from J, leaving 8 bases between. The germline V gene has CDR1 SGHRS and CDR2 YFSETQ. CDR3: CASSLGGDNIQYF. The CDR3 DNA follows: TGCGCCAGCAGCTTGGGAGGGGACAACATTCAGTACTTC.

This clonotype has a count of ten or more. V is TRBV7-9 and J is TRBJ2-1; 7 positions agree with TRBD1. The CDR3 sequence is 15 residues long. J gave up 0 bases and V 4 bases, and 3 bases lay outside the gene matches. CDR1 and CDR2 (germline): SEHNR, FQNEAQ (reference sequence). CDR3 nucleotide sequence: TGTGCCAGCAGCTCTAGACAGGGCTCCTACAATGAGCAGTTCTTC. Its translation: CASSSRQGSYNEQFF.

The chain is built from TRBV18 and TRBJ2-3; no clear D. Germline lookup yields CDR1 KGHSH and CDR2 LQKENI. Trimming took 6 bases from V and 1 from J, leaving 11 bases between them. CDR3 length equals 14 residues. CDR3 coding DNA: TGTGCCAGCTCCCTGGGTTGGGGCACAGATACGCAGTATTTT. Translated: CASSLGWGTDTQYF.

V gene TRBV5-5 combines with J gene TRBJ1-2, with D maybe TRBD1 (6 bases). The V gene's germline CDR1 is SGHKS and CDR2 YYEKEE (reference sequence). The CDR3 is 13 residues long. V was pared by 3 bases and J by 5 bases, with 11 bases between. The CDR3 nucleotides are TGTGCCAGCAGCTCCTCAGGGGAATATGGCTACACCTTC. Amino acid sequence: CASSSSGEYGYTF.

In this sample, this clonotype turned up many times. The genes are TRBV4-3 and TRBJ2-7; D perhaps matches TRBD2 (6 bases). The CDR3 runs 15 residues. Germline lookup yields CDR1 LGHNA and CDR2 YSLEER. Trimming left V 5 bases short and J 4 bases short, with 18 bases between. CDR3 coding DNA: TGCGCCAGCAGCAAAGGACTACTCGATAATTACGAGCAGTACTTC. Residues: CASSKGLLDNYEQYF.

The chain employs TRBV19 and TRBJ1-5, with D possibly TRBD1 on 6 matching bases. Germline V gene data show CDR1 as LNHDA and CDR2 as SQIVND (reference sequence). V lost 4 bases to trimming and J lost 9 bases, with 16 bases between them. The CDR3 is 14 amino acids. CDR3 residues: CASSNRDTQGPQHF. In nucleotides, the CDR3 is TGTGCCAGTAGTAACCGGGACACCCAGGGGCCCCAGCATTTT.

This chain uses TRBV20-1 with TRBJ2-5; a weak D match, TRBD2 (6 bases). The CDR3 runs to 15 residues. V shed 1 base and J shed 4 bases, with 16 bases lying between them. The germline gives CDR1 DFQATT, CDR2 SNEGSKA (reference sequence). CDR3 sequence (DNA): TGCAGTGCTAGAGGGATGGAGGGAGCCGCAGAGACCCAGTACTTC. Residues: CSARGMEGAAETQYF.

The chain uses TRBV11-2 and TRBJ2-7; possibly TRBD2 for D (6 bases). Germline CDR1 reads SGHAT; CDR2 reads FQNNGV. The CDR3 is 14 residues long. Trimming stripped 5 bases from V and 0 bases from J, with 11 bases between. This chain's CDR3 is CASSESGFSYEQYF. The CDR3 bases are TGTGCCAGCAGCGAAAGCGGGTTCTCCTACGAGCAGTACTTC.

The V gene is TRBV5-1, the J gene TRBJ2-5; weak D call: TRBD2 (6 bases). CDR3 length: 15 amino acids. The V and J ends lost 3 bases and 1 base respectively, with 13 bases between them. Germline CDR1 and CDR2: SGHRS and YFSETQ. This CDR3 is CASSSGGTSQETQYF. DNA of the CDR3: TGCGCCAGCAGCTCGGGCGGGACGAGCCAAGAGACCCAGTACTTC. The variable domain in full, with the rest retrieved from reference TRBV5-1 and TRBJ2-5, is KAGVTQTPRYLIKTRGQQVTLSCSPISGHRSVSWYQQTPGQGLQFLFEYFSETQRNKGNFPGRFSGRQFSNSRSEMNVSTLELGDSALYLCASSSGGTSQETQYFGPGTRLLVL.

V and J are TRBV18 and TRBJ2-1; TRBD2 matches at 13 bases. The CDR3 loop spans 19 amino acids. V gave up 6 bases and J gave up 5 bases; unmatched junction bases: 16. Per the germline V gene, CDR1 is KGHSH and CDR2 is LQKENI. This CDR3 reads CASSRTADPTSGRNNEQFF. CDR3 DNA sequence: TGTGCCAGCTCTCGTACTGCGGACCCGACTAGCGGGAGGAACAATGAGCAGTTCTTC.